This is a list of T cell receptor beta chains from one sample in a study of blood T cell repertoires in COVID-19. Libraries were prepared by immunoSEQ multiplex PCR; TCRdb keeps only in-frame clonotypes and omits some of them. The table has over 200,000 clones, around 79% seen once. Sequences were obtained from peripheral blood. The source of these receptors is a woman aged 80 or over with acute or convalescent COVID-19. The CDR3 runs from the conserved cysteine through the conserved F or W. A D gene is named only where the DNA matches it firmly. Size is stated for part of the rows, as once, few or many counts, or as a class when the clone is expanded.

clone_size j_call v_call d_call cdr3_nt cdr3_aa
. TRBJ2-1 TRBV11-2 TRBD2 TGTGCCAGCAGCTTAGTCACGGGACTAGCGGCTTACAATGAGCAGTTCTTC CASSLVTGLAAYNEQFF
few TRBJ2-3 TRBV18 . TGTGCCAGCTCACCTTTACAGGGTCACACAGATACGCAGTATTTT CASSPLQGHTDTQYF
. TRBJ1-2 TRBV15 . TGTGCCACCAGCAGAGAATGGCGGGATGGAGGAGGCTACACCTTC CATSREWRDGGGYTF
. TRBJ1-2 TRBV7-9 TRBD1 TGTGCCAGCAGCTTAGTGGGACAGGGAATGTCCGGCTACACCTTC CASSLVGQGMSGYTF
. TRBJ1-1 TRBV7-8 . TGTGCCAGCAGTCTACCGGGGGGGGCTAGGCAAGCTTTCTTT CASSLPGGARQAFF
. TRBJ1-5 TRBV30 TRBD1 TGTGCCTGGAGTTTCGATCACAGGGGAAATCAGCCCCAGCATTTT CAWSFDHRGNQPQHF
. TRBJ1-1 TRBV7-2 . TGTGCCAGCAGCTCCCAGATGAACACTGAAGCTTTCTTT CASSSQMNTEAFF
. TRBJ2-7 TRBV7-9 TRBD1 TGTGCCAGCAGCTTACTCCGGGACAGGGCCCACGAGCAGTACTTC CASSLLRDRAHEQYF
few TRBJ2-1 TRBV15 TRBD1 TGTGCCACCAGCACCTCTTTGGACAGGGTCGTGGATGAGCAGTTCTTC CATSTSLDRVVDEQFF
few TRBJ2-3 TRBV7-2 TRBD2 TGTGCCAGCAGCTTAGGACTAGCGGGAGGGCCCGCGCATACGCAGTATTTT CASSLGLAGGPAHTQYF
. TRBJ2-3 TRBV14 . TGTGCCAGCAGCCAGTACACCACAGATACGCAGTATTTT CASSQYTTDTQYF
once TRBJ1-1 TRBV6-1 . TGTGCCAGCAGTGAGCTAGCCACAGGGTTTGCTGAAGCTTTCTTT CASSELATGFAEAFF
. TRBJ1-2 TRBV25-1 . TGTGCCAGCAGTGACCCATCAGGGGACGACTATGGCTACACCTTC CASSDPSGDDYGYTF
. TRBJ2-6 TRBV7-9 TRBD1 TGTGCCAGCAGCCTAACAGGGGCTGGGGCCAACGTCCTGACTTTC CASSLTGAGANVLTF
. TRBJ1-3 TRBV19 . TGTGCCAGTACCGTACAACGACTGAACTCTGGAAACACCATATATTTT CASTVQRLNSGNTIYF
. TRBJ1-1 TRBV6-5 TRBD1 TGTGCCAGCTCCCTCGCGGGGACAGGGAAAGCTTTCTTT CASSLAGTGKAFF
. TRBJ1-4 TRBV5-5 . TGTGCCAGCAGCCTACAGCTTCCAGGGGTTGCGACTAATGAAAAACTGTTTTTT CASSLQLPGVATNEKLFF
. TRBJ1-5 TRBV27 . TGTGCCAGCAGTTTACGACAGTACAATCAGCCCCAGCATTTT CASSLRQYNQPQHF
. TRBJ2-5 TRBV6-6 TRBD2 TGTGCCAGCAGTTTACGAGCGACTAGCGGAAAAGAGACCCAGTACTTC CASSLRATSGKETQYF
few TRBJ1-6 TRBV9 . TGTGCCAGCAGCGTAACTGGTTCCTATAATTCACCCCTCCACTTT CASSVTGSYNSPLHF
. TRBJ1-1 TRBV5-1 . TGCGCCAGCAGTTGGGCAGGGAGGGGAGGCACTGAAGCTTTCTTT CASSWAGRGGTEAFF
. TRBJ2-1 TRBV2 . TGTGCCAGCAGTGAGGTTTCAGGCAATGAGCAGTTCTTC CASSEVSGNEQFF
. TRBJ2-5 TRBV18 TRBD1 TGTGCCAGCTCACTAGAAACAGGGGGACAAGAGACCCAGTACTTC CASSLETGGQETQYF
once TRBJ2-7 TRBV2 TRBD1 TGTGCCAGCAATGCCCAAGGGGGCCCGACCTACGAGCAGTACTTC CASNAQGGPTYEQYF
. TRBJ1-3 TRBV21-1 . TGTGCCAGCAGCTTACCGCCTCGGACAGGGGGCTGTGACACCATATATTTT CASSLPPRTGGCDTIYF
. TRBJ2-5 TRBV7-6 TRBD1 TGTGCCAGCAGTTCCACCGGGACAGACAGTGAGACCCAGTACTTC CASSSTGTDSETQYF
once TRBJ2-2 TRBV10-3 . TGTGCCATCTCACTGGGAGGGGGAACCGGGGAGCTGTTTTTT CAISLGGGTGELFF
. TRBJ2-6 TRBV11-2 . TGTGCCAGCAGCCTGTACCGGGACACCTCTGGGGCCAACGTCCTGACTTTC CASSLYRDTSGANVLTF
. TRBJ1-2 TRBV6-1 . TGTGCCAGCAGTGAAGGACAGGAAACTCGCTATGGCTACACCTTC CASSEGQETRYGYTF
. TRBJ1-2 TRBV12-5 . TGTGCTAGTGGGGACTTCAACTATGGCTACACCTTC CASGDFNYGYTF
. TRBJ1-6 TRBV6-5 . TGTGCCAGCAGTCCTTCGACAGGACTTAATTCACCCCTCCACTTT CASSPSTGLNSPLHF
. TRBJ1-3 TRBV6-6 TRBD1 TGTGCCAGCAGTTCAGGGGGCGAGGGAAACACCATATATTTT CASSSGGEGNTIYF
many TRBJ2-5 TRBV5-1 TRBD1 TGCGCCAGCAGCCGAACAAGTGACAGGGCAGAGACCCAGTACTTC CASSRTSDRAETQYF
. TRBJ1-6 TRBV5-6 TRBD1 TGTGCCAGCAGCAAACTTTATGGGACAGGAGTTTCACCCCTCCACTTT CASSKLYGTGVSPLHF
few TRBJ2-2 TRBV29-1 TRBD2 TGCAGCGTTGGTAGCGGGGTAGAGGGCGGGGAGCTGTTTTTT CSVGSGVEGGELFF
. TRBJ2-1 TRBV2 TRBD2 TGTGCCAGCAGGGGTCTACTAGCGGGAAAGGGATATGAGCAGTTCTTC CASRGLLAGKGYEQFF
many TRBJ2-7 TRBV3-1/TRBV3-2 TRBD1 TGTGCCAGCAGCCAGGCGCCCGGGACAGGGGGCTTATACGAGCAGTACTTC CASSQAPGTGGLYEQYF
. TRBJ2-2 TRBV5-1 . TGCGCCAGCAGCCCCCTCACTCCCTCCACCGGGGAGCTGTTTTTT CASSPLTPSTGELFF
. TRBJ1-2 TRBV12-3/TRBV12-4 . TGTGCCAGCAGTTCCAGTAACTATGGCTACACCTTC CASSSSNYGYTF
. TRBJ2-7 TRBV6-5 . TGTGCCAGCATCCACGGAGGGCTGCTCCCCGACGAGCAGTACTTC CASIHGGLLPDEQYF
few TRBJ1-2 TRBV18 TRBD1 TGTGCCAGCTCACCACAAAAGGGGGCATATGGCTACACCTTC CASSPQKGAYGYTF
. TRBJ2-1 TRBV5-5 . TGTGCCAGCAGACACCCTTCAAGTGAGCAGTTCTTC CASRHPSSEQFF
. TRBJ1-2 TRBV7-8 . TGTGCCAGCAGCCCAGGAGACACAGGGTTTGGTGGCTACACCTTC CASSPGDTGFGGYTF
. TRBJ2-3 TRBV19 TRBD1 TGTGCCAGTAGTATAACATCTAGGGGGCGCACAGATACGCAGTATTTT CASSITSRGRTDTQYF
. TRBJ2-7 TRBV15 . TGTGCCACCAGCAGAGACGAGGGCTACGAGCAGTACTTC CATSRDEGYEQYF
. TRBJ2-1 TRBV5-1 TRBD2 TGCGCCAGCAGCTCGGGACTATCTTACAATGAGCAGTTCTTC CASSSGLSYNEQFF
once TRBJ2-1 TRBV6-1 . TGTGCCAGCAGTGAAGGTATAGTGAGCGAGCAGTTCTTC CASSEGIVSEQFF
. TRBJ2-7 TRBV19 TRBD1 TGTGCCAGTAGTATAGTTGTGGGACAGGGGAACGAGCAGTACTTC CASSIVVGQGNEQYF
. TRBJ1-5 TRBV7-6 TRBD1 TGTGCCAGCAGCCCGGGGACAGGGCAGGACCCTAATCAGCCCCAGCATTTT CASSPGTGQDPNQPQHF
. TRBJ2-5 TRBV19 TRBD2 TGTGCCAGTAGTCTCGGCGCGGGAGGGCCCGAGACCCAGTACTTC CASSLGAGGPETQYF